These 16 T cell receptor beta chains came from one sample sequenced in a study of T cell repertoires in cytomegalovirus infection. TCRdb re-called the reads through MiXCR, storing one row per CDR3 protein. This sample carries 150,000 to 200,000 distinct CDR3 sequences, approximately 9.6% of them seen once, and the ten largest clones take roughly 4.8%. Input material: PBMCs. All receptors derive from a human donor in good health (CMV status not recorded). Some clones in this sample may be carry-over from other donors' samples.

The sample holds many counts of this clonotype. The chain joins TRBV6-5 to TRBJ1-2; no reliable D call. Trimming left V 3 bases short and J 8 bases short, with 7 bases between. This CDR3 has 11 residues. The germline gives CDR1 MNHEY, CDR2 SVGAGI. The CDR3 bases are TGTGCCAGCAGTTATATGGGGGGCTACACCTTC. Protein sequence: CASSYMGGYTF.

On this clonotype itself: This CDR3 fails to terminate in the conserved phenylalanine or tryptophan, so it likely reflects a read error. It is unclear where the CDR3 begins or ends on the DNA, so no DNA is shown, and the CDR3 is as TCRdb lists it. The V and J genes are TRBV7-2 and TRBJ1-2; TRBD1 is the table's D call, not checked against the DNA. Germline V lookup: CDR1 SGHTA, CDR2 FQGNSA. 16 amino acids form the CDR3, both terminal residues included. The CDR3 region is CASSLAGAGANYGYTL.

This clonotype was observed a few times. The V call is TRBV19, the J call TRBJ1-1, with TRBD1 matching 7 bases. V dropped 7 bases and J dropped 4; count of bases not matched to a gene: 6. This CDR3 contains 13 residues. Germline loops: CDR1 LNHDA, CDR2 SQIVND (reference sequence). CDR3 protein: CASKEGAGTEAFF. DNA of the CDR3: TGTGCCAGTAAAGAGGGGGCCGGCACTGAAGCTTTCTTT.

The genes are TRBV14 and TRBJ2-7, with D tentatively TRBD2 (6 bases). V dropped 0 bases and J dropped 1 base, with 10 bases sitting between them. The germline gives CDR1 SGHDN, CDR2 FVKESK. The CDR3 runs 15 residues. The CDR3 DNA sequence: TGTGCCAGCAGCCAAGATGGAGGGGTTTCCTACGAGCAGTACTTC. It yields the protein CASSQDGGVSYEQYF.

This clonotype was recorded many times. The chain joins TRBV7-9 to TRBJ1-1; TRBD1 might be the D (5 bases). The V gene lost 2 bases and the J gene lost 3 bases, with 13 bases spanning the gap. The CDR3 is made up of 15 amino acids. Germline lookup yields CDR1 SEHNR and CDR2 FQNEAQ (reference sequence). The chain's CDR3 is CASSLRGADDTEAFF. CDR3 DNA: TGTGCCAGCAGCTTAAGGGGAGCCGATGACACTGAAGCTTTCTTT.

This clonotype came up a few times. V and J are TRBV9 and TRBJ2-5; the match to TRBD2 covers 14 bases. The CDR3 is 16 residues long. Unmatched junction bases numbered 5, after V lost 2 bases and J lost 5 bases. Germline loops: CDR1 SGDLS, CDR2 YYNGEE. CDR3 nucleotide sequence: TGTGCCAGCAGCGTGGGGACTAGCGGGAGCGGGGAGACCCAGTACTTC. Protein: CASSVGTSGSGETQYF. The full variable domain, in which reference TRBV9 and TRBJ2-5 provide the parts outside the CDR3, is DSGVTQTPKHLITATGQRVTLRCSPRSGDLSVYWYQQSLDQGLQFLIQYYNGEERAKGNILERFSAQQFPDLHSELNLSSLELGDSALYFCASSVGTSGSGETQYFGPGTRLLVL.

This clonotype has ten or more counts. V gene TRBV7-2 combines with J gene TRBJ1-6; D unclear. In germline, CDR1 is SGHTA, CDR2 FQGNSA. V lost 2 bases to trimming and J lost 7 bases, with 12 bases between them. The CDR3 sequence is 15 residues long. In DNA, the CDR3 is TGTGCCAGCAGCTTATTTTTGGGAGTCAATTCACCCCTCCACTTT. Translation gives CASSLFLGVNSPLHF.

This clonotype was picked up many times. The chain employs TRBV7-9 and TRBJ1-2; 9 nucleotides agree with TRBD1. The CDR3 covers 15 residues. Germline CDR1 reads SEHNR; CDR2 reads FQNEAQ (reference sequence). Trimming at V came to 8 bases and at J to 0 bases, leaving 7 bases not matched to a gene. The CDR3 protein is CASWGTGTANYGYTF. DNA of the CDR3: TGTGCCAGCTGGGGGACAGGGACAGCTAACTATGGCTACACCTTC.

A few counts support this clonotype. The CDR3: CSASPGHTEAFF. The CDR3 DNA follows: TGCAGTGCTAGTCCGGGACACACTGAAGCTTTCTTT. The chain combines TRBV20-1 with TRBJ1-1; a weak D match, TRBD1 (5 bases). CDR1 and CDR2 (germline): DFQATT, SNEGSKA (reference sequence). The CDR3 contains 12 residues. Trimming took off 3 bases at V and 3 bases at J, with 8 bases between the two ends.

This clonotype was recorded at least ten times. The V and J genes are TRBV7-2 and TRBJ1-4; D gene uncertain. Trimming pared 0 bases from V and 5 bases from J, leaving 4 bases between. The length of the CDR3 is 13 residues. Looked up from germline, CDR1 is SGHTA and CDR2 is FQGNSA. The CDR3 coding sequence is TGTGCCAGCAGCTTAGCGCCGAATGAAAAACTGTTTTTT. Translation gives CASSLAPNEKLFF.

CDR3 coding DNA: TGTGCCACCAGTGCGGGGGCTGCTGGGGCCAACGTCCTGACTTTC. Translation: CATSAGAAGANVLTF. The chain couples TRBV24-1 to TRBJ2-6; D may correspond to TRBD1 or TRBD2 (6 bases each). The germline V and J ends were trimmed by 5 bases and 2 bases, with 9 bases remaining between them. Germline V gene sequence: CDR1 KGHDR, CDR2 SFDVKD. This CDR3 has 15 amino acids.

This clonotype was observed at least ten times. Here the CDR3 reads CASSQGGGPLEQYF. In nucleotides, the CDR3 is TGTGCCAGCAGCCAGGGGGGGGGCCCTTTAGAGCAGTACTTC. The V and J genes are TRBV7-2 and TRBJ2-7; the D gene could be TRBD1 or TRBD2 (7 bases each). The V and J ends lost 5 bases and 7 bases respectively, with 18 bases between them. This CDR3 region has 14 residues. The germline CDR1 and CDR2 sequences are SGHTA and FQGNSA.

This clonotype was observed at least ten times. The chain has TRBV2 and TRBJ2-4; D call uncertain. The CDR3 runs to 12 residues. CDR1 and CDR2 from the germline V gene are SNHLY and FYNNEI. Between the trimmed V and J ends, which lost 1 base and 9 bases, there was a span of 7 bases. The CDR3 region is CASSEVWGIQYF. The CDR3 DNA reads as TGTGCCAGCAGTGAAGTATGGGGCATTCAGTACTTC.

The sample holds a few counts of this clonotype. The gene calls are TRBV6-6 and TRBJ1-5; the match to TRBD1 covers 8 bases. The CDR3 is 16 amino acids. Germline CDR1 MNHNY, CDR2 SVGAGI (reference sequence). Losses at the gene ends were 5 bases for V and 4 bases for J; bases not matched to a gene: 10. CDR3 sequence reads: CASSDTGTGHNQPQHF. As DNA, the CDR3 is TGTGCCAGCAGTGATACCGGGACAGGACATAATCAGCCCCAGCATTTT.

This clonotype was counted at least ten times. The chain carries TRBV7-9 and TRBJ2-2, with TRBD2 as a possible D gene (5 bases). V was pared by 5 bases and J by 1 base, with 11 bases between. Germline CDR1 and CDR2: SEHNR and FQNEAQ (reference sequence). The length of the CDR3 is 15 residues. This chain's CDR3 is CASSGERGNTGELFF. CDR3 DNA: TGTGCCAGCAGCGGTGAACGGGGGAACACCGGGGAGCTGTTTTTT.

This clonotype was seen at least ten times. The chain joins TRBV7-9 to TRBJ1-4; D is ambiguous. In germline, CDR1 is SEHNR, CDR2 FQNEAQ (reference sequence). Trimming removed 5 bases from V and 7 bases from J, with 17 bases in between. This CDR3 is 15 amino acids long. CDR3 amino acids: CASSPQTHRSEKLFF. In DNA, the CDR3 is TGTGCCAGCAGCCCCCAGACTCACCGGAGTGAAAAACTGTTTTTT.